The next 5 T cell receptor beta chains were all read from a single sample in a study of cytomegalovirus exposure and HLA in healthy donors (TCRdb year 2017). The library was generated by the immunoSEQ multiplex PCR assay. A mixture of 60 forward primers for TCR Vbeta segments and 13 reverse primers for TCR Jbeta segments was used in the multiplex PCR. Here the immuneACCESS table is served through TCRdb, limited to in-frame sequences with V and J called. Missing clones are a known gap in these copies; in checked studies unresolved V genes cover under half, and the rest lacks a known reason. The sample's records list 75,000 to 85,000 clones. The ten largest make up 0.5% to 0.65% of the sample. The source material was PBMCs. These receptors were obtained from a man aged 50 or older in good health and CMV-seronegative.

CDR3 region: CASSSPRRGASYNEQFF. The CDR3 coding sequence is TGTGCCAGCAGCTCCCCCAGGCGGGGGGCCTCCTACAATGAGCAGTTCTTC. V and J are TRBV7-2 and TRBJ2-1, with 8 bases fitting TRBD2. The CDR3 covers 17 residues. Germline V gene data show CDR1 as SGHTA and CDR2 as FQGNSA. J lost 0 bases, V lost 4 bases, and 8 bases had no gene match.

The chain combines TRBV5-4 with TRBJ1-4, with a possible D match to TRBD1 (5 bases). Trimming shortened V by 0 bases and J by 5 bases, and 11 bases separated the two germline ends. The germline CDR1 and CDR2 sequences are SGHNT and YYREEE (reference sequence). This CDR3 spans 15 amino acids. CDR3 coding DNA: TGTGCCAGCAGCTTGGGTTCAGGGAGGAATGAAAAACTGTTTTTT. Protein product: CASSLGSGRNEKLFF. The variable domain in full, completed from reference TRBV5-4 and TRBJ1-4, reads ETGVTQSPTHLIKTRGQQVTLRCSSQSGHNTVSWYQQALGQGPQFIFQYYREEENGRGNFPPRFSGLQFPNYSSELNVNALELDDSALYLCASSLGSGRNEKLFFGSGTQLSVL.

This chain links TRBV5-6 with TRBJ2-3; 9 nucleotides agree with TRBD1. V was pared by 0 bases and J by 5 bases, with 7 bases of the junction left unmatched. The CDR3 is made up of 16 amino acids. CDR1 is SGHDT, CDR2 YYEEEE, per germline. The CDR3 protein is CASSLAPGQGIDTQYF. The CDR3 coding sequence is TGTGCCAGCAGCTTGGCCCCGGGACAGGGCATAGATACGCAGTATTTT.

The J gene is TRBJ2-3, the V gene TRBV4-1; D gene uncertain. Trimming took off 0 bases at V and 4 bases at J, with 5 bases between the two ends. CDR1 and CDR2 (germline): MGHRA, YSYEKL. CDR3 length: 13 amino acids. In DNA, the CDR3 is TGCGCCAGCAGCCAAGAGTCTCCAGATACGCAGTATTTT. This encodes CASSQESPDTQYF.

This chain joins TRBV29-1 and TRBJ1-2; D is unresolved. Germline CDR1 and CDR2: SQVTM and ANQGSEA. This CDR3 has 16 amino acids. Deletions cut 5 bases from V and 0 bases from J, with 19 bases between. CDR3 coding DNA: TGCAGCGTTAATAGAGGGAGATCGGGCCCTAACTATGGCTACACCTTC. As protein: CSVNRGRSGPNYGYTF.